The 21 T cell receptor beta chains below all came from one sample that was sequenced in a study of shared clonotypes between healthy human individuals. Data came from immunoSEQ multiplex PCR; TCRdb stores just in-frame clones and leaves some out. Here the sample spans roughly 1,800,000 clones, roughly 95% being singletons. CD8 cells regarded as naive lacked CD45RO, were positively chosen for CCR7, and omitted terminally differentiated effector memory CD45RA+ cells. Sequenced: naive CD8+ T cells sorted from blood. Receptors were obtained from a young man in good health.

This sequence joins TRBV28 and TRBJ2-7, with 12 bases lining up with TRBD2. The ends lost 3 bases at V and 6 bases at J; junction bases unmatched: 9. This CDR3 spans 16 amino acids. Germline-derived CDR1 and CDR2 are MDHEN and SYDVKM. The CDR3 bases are TGTGCCAGCAGTTTTCATGTCGGGACTAGCGGGTTCGAGCAGTACTTC. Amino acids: CASSFHVGTSGFEQYF.

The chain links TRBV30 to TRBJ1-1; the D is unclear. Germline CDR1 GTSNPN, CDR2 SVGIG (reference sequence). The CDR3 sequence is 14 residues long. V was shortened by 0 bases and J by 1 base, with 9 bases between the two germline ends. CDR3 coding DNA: TGTGCCTGGAGTGTCGGGAGTGGGAACACTGAAGCTTTCTTT. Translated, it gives CAWSVGSGNTEAFF.

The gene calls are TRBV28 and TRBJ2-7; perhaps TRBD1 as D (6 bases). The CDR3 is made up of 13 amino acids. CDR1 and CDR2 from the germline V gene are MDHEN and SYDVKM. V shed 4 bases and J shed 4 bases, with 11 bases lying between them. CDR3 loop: CASSSRGFYEQYF. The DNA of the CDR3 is TGTGCCAGCAGTTCGAGGGGGTTTTACGAGCAGTACTTC.

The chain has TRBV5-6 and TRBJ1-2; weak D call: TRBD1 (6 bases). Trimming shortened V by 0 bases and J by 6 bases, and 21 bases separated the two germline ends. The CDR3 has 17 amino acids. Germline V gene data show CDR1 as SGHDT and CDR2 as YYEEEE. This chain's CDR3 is CASSLELTGTRLHGYTF. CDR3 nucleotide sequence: TGTGCCAGCAGCTTGGAGCTTACAGGGACGCGGTTGCATGGCTACACCTTC.

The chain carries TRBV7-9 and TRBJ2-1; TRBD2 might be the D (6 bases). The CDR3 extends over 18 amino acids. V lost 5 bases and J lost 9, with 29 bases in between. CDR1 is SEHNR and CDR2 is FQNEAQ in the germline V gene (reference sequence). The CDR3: CASSPDTANIYGRGEQFF. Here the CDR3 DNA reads TGTGCCAGCAGCCCCGATACAGCGAATATTTATGGGCGGGGTGAGCAGTTCTTC.

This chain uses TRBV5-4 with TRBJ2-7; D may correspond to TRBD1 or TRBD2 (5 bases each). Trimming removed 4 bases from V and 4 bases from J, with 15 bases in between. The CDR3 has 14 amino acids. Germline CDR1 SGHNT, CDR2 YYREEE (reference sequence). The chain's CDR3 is CASSGAGTGYEQYF. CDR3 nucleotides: TGTGCCAGCAGCGGAGCCGGGACCGGATACGAGCAGTACTTC.

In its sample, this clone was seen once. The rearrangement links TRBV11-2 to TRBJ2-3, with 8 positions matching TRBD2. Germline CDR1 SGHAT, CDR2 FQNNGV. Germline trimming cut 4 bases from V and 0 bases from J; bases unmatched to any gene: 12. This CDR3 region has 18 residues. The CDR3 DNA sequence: TGTGCCAGCAGCTCCATCGTGATAGCGGGAATAAGCACAGATACGCAGTATTTT. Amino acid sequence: CASSSIVIAGISTDTQYF.

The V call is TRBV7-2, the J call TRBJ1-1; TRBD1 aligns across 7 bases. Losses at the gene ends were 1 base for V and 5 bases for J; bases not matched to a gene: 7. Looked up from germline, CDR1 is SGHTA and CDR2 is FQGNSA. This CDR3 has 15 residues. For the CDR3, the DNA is TGTGCCAGCAGCTTAGTGGCCAGGGGGGGAACTGAAGCTTTCTTT. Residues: CASSLVARGGTEAFF.

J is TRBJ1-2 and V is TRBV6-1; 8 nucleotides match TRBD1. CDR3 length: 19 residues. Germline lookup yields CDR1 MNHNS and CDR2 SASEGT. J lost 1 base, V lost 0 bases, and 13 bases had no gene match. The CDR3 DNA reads TGTGCCAGCAGTGAAGCGGCAGGGGGCATTTGGATAGTTAACTATGGCTACACCTTC. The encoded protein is CASSEAAGGIWIVNYGYTF.

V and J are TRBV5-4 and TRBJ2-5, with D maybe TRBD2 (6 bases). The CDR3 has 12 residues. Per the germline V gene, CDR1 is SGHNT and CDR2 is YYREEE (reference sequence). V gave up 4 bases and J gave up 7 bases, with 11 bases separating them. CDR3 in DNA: TGTGCCAGCAGCGGGGCGGAGGGGACCCAGTACTTC. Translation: CASSGAEGTQYF.

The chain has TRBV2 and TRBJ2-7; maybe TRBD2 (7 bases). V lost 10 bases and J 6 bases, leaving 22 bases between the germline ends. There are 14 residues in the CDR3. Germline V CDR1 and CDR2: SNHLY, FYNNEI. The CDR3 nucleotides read TGTGCCAAAAAAATCTCGGGGGGCGGCGGCGAGCAGTACTTC. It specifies CAKKISGGGGEQYF.

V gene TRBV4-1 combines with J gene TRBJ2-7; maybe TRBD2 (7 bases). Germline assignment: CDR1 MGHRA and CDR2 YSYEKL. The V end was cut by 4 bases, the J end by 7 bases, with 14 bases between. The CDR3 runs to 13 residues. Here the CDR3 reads CASSPRGGGEQYF. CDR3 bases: TGCGCCAGCAGCCCCAGAGGGGGGGGAGAGCAGTACTTC.

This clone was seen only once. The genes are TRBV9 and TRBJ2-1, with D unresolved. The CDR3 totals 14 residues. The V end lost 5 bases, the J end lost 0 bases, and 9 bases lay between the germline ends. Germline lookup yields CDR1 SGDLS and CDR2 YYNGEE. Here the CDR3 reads CASSLGSSYNEQFF. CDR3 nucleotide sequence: TGTGCCAGCAGTCTAGGAAGCTCCTACAATGAGCAGTTCTTC.

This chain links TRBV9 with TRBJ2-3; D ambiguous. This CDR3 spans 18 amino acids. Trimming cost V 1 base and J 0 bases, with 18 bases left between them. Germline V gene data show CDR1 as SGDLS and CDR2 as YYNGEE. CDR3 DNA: TGTGCCAGCAGCGTATCGGTAGAACAAACCTCTAGCACAGATACGCAGTATTTT. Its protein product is CASSVSVEQTSSTDTQYF.

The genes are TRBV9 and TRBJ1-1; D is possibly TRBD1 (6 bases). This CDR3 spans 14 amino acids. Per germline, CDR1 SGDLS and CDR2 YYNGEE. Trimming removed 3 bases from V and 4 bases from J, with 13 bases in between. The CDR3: CASSEGVTPTEAFF. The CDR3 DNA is TGTGCCAGCAGCGAGGGGGTCACACCCACTGAAGCTTTCTTT.

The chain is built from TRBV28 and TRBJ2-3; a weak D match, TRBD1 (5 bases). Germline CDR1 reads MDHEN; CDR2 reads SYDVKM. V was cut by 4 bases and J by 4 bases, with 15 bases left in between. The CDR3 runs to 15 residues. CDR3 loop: CASSWGMGHADTQYF. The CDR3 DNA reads TGTGCCAGCAGTTGGGGAATGGGGCACGCAGATACGCAGTATTTT.

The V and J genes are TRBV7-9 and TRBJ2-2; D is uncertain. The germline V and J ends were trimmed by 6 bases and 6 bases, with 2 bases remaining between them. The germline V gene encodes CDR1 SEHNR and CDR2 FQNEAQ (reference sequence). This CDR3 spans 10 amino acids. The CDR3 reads CASRAGELFF. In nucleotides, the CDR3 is TGTGCCAGCAGGGCCGGGGAGCTGTTTTTT.

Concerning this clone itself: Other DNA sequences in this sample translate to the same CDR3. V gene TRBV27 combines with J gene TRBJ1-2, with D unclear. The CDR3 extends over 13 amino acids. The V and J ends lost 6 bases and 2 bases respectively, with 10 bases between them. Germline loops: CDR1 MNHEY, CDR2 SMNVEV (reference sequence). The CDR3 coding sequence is TGTGCCAGCAGCCTAAACGGAAACTATGGCTACACCTTC. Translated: CASSLNGNYGYTF.

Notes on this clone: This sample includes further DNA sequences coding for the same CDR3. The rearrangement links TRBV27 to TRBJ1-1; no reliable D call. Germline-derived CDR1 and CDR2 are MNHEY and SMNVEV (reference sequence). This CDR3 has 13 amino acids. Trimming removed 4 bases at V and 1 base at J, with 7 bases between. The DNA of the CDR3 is TGTGCCAGCAGTTACGGCCAGAACACTGAAGCTTTCTTT. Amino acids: CASSYGQNTEAFF.

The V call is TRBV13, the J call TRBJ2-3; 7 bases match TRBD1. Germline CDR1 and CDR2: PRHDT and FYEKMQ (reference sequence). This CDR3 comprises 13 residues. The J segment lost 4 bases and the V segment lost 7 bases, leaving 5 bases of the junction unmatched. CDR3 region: CASTSQGADTQYF. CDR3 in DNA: TGTGCCAGCACCTCCCAGGGGGCAGATACGCAGTATTTT.

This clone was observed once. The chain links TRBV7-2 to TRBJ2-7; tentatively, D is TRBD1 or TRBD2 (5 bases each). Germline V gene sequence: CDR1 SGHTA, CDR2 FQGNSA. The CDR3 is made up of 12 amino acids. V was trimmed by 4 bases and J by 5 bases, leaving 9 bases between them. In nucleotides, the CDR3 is TGTGCCAGCAGCTCGGGACCCGACGAGCAGTACTTC. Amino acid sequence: CASSSGPDEQYF.